What follows are 24 T cell receptor beta chains derived from one specimen sequenced in a study of cytomegalovirus exposure and HLA in healthy donors. The PCR employed 60 Vbeta primers together with 13 Jbeta primers. TCRdb keeps only in-frame clones here, not all; method: immunoSEQ multiplex PCR. The data contain around 150,000 clones, more than 70% of them singletons. Input material: PBMCs. The receptors derive from a man aged 30-40 years in good health and CMV-seronegative.

A word on this clone: The final CDR3 position lacks the conserved phenylalanine or tryptophan, pointing to a likely read error. V is TRBV6-4 and J is TRBJ1-1, with D possibly being TRBD1 (5 bases). This CDR3 spans 14 amino acids. The V end lost 4 bases, the J end lost 3 bases, and 12 bases lay between the germline ends. Germline V gives CDR1 MRHNA, CDR2 SNTAGT. DNA for the CDR3: TGTGCCAGCAGTGCAAGGGGTGGGGACACTGAAGCTTTCTCT. Residues: CASSARGGDTEAFS.

This clone was detected many times. The chain combines TRBV2 with TRBJ1-2, with D possibly being TRBD1 (6 bases). V lost 7 bases and J lost 10, with 22 bases in between. The CDR3 contains 14 residues. Germline values: CDR1 SNHLY, CDR2 FYNNEI. CDR3 coding DNA: TGTGCCAGCACCCGAACCCGGGACACCCACTCCTACACCTTC. Encoded protein: CASTRTRDTHSYTF.

This clone appeared a single time. The chain has TRBV27 and TRBJ2-5, with D possibly being TRBD1 (6 bases). The CDR3 has 15 residues. Germline V gene lookup returns CDR1 MNHEY and CDR2 SMNVEV (reference sequence). Trimming cost V 5 bases and J 4 bases, with 17 bases left between them. The CDR3, as DNA: TGTGCCAGCAGTCCTAATACAGGGATGGGAGAGACCCAGTACTTC. As protein: CASSPNTGMGETQYF.

The J gene is TRBJ2-2, the V gene TRBV9, with 7 bases fitting TRBD2. There are 13 residues in the CDR3. Germline CDR1 SGDLS, CDR2 YYNGEE. The V segment lost 2 bases and the J segment 7 bases; nucleotides outside the gene matches: 2. CDR3 in amino acids: CASSVGGSGELFF. The CDR3 coding sequence is TGTGCCAGCAGCGTGGGGGGGAGCGGGGAGCTGTTTTTT.

The chain combines TRBV2 with TRBJ2-7, with 10 bases identical to TRBD2. The ends lost 5 bases at V and 2 bases at J; junction bases unmatched: 6. From germline, CDR1 is SNHLY and CDR2 FYNNEI. CDR3 length: 15 amino acids. Here the CDR3 DNA reads TGTGCCAGCAGTCCTAGCGGGAGAGGCACCTACGAGCAGTACTTC. Translating gives CASSPSGRGTYEQYF.

The chain employs TRBV9 and TRBJ2-3, with 8 bases that match TRBD2. This CDR3 contains 13 residues. V shed 3 bases, J shed 6 bases, and the junction held 3 bases outside the gene matches. Germline lookup yields CDR1 SGDLS and CDR2 YYNGEE. This CDR3 reads CASSGRGVDTQYF. CDR3 coding DNA: TGTGCCAGCAGCGGGCGGGGGGTCGATACGCAGTATTTT.

Only a few counts were recorded for this clone. V is TRBV6-1 and J is TRBJ1-5; perhaps TRBD1 as D (5 bases). The CDR3 is 14 amino acids. CDR1 is MNHNS and CDR2 is SASEGT in the germline V gene. V shed 6 bases and J shed 4 bases, with 13 bases lying between them. This chain's CDR3 is CASSADSENQPQHF. CDR3 coding DNA: TGTGCCAGCAGCGCAGACAGCGAAAATCAGCCCCAGCATTTT.

The genes are TRBV7-9 and TRBJ1-5; maybe TRBD1 (6 bases). V was clipped by 5 bases and J by 4 bases, with 9 bases between them. Germline lookup yields CDR1 SEHNR and CDR2 FQNEAQ (reference sequence). The CDR3 has 13 amino acids. The CDR3 region has the DNA TGTGCCAGCAGCCTTACAGGGAATCAGCCCCAGCATTTT. Amino acid sequence: CASSLTGNQPQHF.

DNA for the CDR3: TGTGCCAGCAGCTCACAGGGTTCCGGGGAGCTGTTTTTT. Amino acids: CASSSQGSGELFF. The genes are TRBV7-9 and TRBJ2-2; D may be TRBD1 (6 bases). Germline loops: CDR1 SEHNR, CDR2 FQNEAQ (reference sequence). V lost 4 bases and J 6 bases, leaving 9 bases between the germline ends. The CDR3 loop spans 13 amino acids.

The chain combines TRBV4-1 with TRBJ2-1; 10 bases fit TRBD2. Trimming took 4 bases from V and 8 from J; bases not matched to a gene: 5. Germline CDR1 is MGHRA and CDR2 is YSYEKL. CDR3 size: 14 residues. Here the CDR3 reads CASSPLAGRDEQFF. CDR3 nucleotides: TGCGCCAGCAGCCCACTAGCGGGACGGGATGAGCAGTTCTTC.

V and J are TRBV6-5 and TRBJ2-7; tentatively, D is TRBD2 (6 bases). The CDR3 length is 13 residues. V lost 0 bases and J 8 bases, leaving 11 bases between the germline ends. Per germline, CDR1 MNHEY and CDR2 SVGAGI. CDR3 region: CASSYSGGDQQYF. CDR3 nucleotide sequence: TGTGCCAGCAGTTACTCGGGGGGTGACCAGCAGTACTTC.

As DNA, the CDR3 is TGTGCCAGCTCACCACCCAAGAACACCGGGGAGCTGTTTTTT. This gives the protein CASSPPKNTGELFF. The chain is built from TRBV18 and TRBJ2-2; D is undetermined. Trimming stripped 0 bases from V and 1 base from J, with 3 bases between. The CDR3 totals 14 residues. The germline CDR1 and CDR2 sequences are KGHSH and LQKENI.

The rearrangement uses TRBV6-1 and TRBJ2-7; no definite D call. Germline lookup yields CDR1 MNHNS and CDR2 SASEGT. V lost 2 bases and J 4 bases, leaving 9 bases between the germline ends. The CDR3 totals 13 residues. CDR3 sequence reads: CASSEFSRYEQYF. Here the CDR3 DNA reads TGTGCCAGCAGTGAATTCTCGAGGTACGAGCAGTACTTC.

The chain links TRBV19 to TRBJ2-1; TRBD2 aligns across 11 bases. CDR1 LNHDA and CDR2 SQIVND come from the germline V gene (reference sequence). After removal of 8 bases from V and 8 bases from J, the junction contained 8 bases not matched to a gene. The CDR3 runs 14 residues. CDR3 in amino acids: CASQVASGGYEQFF. DNA for the CDR3: TGTGCCAGTCAGGTCGCTAGCGGGGGGTATGAGCAGTTCTTC.

This clone occurred a few times. The chain carries TRBV27 and TRBJ2-1, with 11 bases lining up with TRBD2. The J segment lost 8 bases and the V segment lost 3 bases, leaving 6 bases of the junction unmatched. The CDR3 is made up of 15 amino acids. The germline V gene has CDR1 MNHEY and CDR2 SMNVEV (reference sequence). Written as DNA, the CDR3 is TGTGCCAGCAGTTTCCTACTAGCGGGAGAAGATGAGCAGTTCTTC. Translated: CASSFLLAGEDEQFF.

V and J are TRBV19 and TRBJ2-7, with D possibly being TRBD2 (6 bases). The CDR3 consists of 15 residues. Trimming took 3 bases from V and 0 from J, leaving 12 bases between them. The germline gives CDR1 LNHDA, CDR2 SQIVND (reference sequence). The CDR3 DNA reads as TGTGCCAGTAGTATCCGTCGGGAGCTCTCCTACGAGCAGTACTTC. Translated, it gives CASSIRRELSYEQYF.

The gene calls are TRBV4-1 and TRBJ2-2; 7 positions match TRBD1. Trimming cost V 4 bases and J 3 bases; bases outside gene matches: 11. The length of the CDR3 is 17 residues. Germline CDR1 is MGHRA and CDR2 is YSYEKL. Here the CDR3 reads CASSPLSDRADTGELFF. The DNA of the CDR3 is TGCGCCAGCAGCCCATTAAGCGACAGGGCCGACACCGGGGAGCTGTTTTTT.

This clone showed up just a few times. The chain carries TRBV4-2 and TRBJ2-2, with D possibly matching TRBD2 (7 bases). Germline loops: CDR1 LGHNA, CDR2 YNFKEQ. The CDR3 totals 17 residues. V shed 0 bases and J shed 4 bases, with 15 bases lying between them. The CDR3 nucleotides are TGTGCCAGCAGCCAAGACACGGGACGGGGGGCCACCGGGGAGCTGTTTTTT. It encodes CASSQDTGRGATGELFF.

The CDR3 protein is CASIQPGLRGLGEQYF. In nucleotides, the CDR3 is TGCGCCAGCATTCAGCCGGGACTTCGGGGGTTAGGGGAGCAGTACTTC. This chain joins TRBV10-1 and TRBJ2-7; maybe TRBD2 (6 bases). The ends were cut back, 7 bases at V and 7 bases at J, with 26 bases in the middle. Looked up from germline, CDR1 is WNHNN and CDR2 is SYGVQD (reference sequence). This CDR3 contains 16 residues.

This sequence joins TRBV2 and TRBJ2-3; 12 bases line up with TRBD2. The CDR3 contains 14 residues. Germline V CDR1 and CDR2: SNHLY, FYNNEI. V shed 3 bases, J shed 11 bases, and the junction held 6 bases outside the gene matches. CDR3 DNA sequence: TGTGCCAGCAGTGATCTGACTAGCGGGAGTAGGCAGTATTTT. This translates into CASSDLTSGSRQYF.

J is TRBJ2-1 and V is TRBV6-6; TRBD1 agrees at 8 bases. The CDR3 loop spans 15 amino acids. Trimming took 6 bases from V and 4 from J; bases not matched to a gene: 8. Germline CDR1 and CDR2: MNHNY and SVGAGI (reference sequence). In nucleotides, the CDR3 is TGTGCCAGCAGCTCAAAAGGACAGGGTTACAATGAGCAGTTCTTC. Its protein product is CASSSKGQGYNEQFF.

The CDR3 protein is CASSPSGQGGGYTF. As DNA, the CDR3 is TGTGCCAGCTCACCATCGGGACAGGGTGGTGGCTACACCTTC. The V call is TRBV18, the J call TRBJ1-2; 9 bases fit TRBD1. V lost 2 bases, J lost 7 bases, and 5 bases stayed unmatched. CDR3 length: 14 amino acids. Germline lookup yields CDR1 KGHSH and CDR2 LQKENI.

The chain has TRBV6-5 and TRBJ1-2; D call uncertain. This CDR3 comprises 13 residues. Germline values: CDR1 MNHEY, CDR2 SVGAGI. The V end was cut by 2 bases, the J end by 4 bases, with 8 bases between. The CDR3 is CASSYGQAYGYTF. In nucleotides, the CDR3 is TGTGCCAGCAGTTACGGGCAGGCCTATGGCTACACCTTC.

The rearrangement joins TRBV19 to TRBJ1-5; 8 bases fit TRBD1. Germline CDR1 LNHDA, CDR2 SQIVND (reference sequence). Trimming cost V 10 bases and J 3 bases; bases outside gene matches: 11. This CDR3 region has 15 residues. The CDR3 here is CATRRQGAVNQPQHF. CDR3 coding DNA: TGTGCCACTCGGCGGCAGGGGGCTGTCAATCAGCCCCAGCATTTT.